This T cell receptor beta chain was recovered during a study of blood T cell repertoires in COVID-19 (dated by TCRdb to 2020 to 2021). The study in broad terms: Samples from collaborators originated in the United States, Italy and Spain and spanned both the acute and convalescent phases of COVID-19. The samples were drawn from two sources: the first 160 participants of the ongoing ImmuneRACE study, and fewer than 1,500 subjects contributed by 6 global collaborators. Subjects who had been exposed to COVID-19, were actively infected with it, or had recovered from it provided the deeply sampled blood TCRbeta repertoires that made up the dataset. The repertoires were released in a freely available public database intended as a resource for research on the immune response to SARS-CoV-2. The prospective study material was composed of cDNA or gDNA derived from T cells, B-cell-depleted T cells, or PBMCs. HLA class I and class II types, where available, came from metadata supplied by the sample provider rather than from assay-based typing. A de-identified subject ID, COVID-19 status, age in years and sex were almost always included in the sample metadata.

Each collaborating institution followed its own protocols to collect whole blood in K2EDTA tubes. For TCRbeta analysis, collaborator samples were shipped as frozen whole blood, as isolated PBMCs, or as DNA extracted from either sample type. TCRbeta CDR3 regions were amplified from genomic DNA by means of the immunoSEQ Assay, a bias-controlled multiplex PCR. Concerning the study's data processing: The number of nucleated cells in each sample was estimated from the amplification of reference gene primers within the assay. To quantify the absolute abundance of each unique TCRbeta CDR3 rearrangement, sequence reads were collapsed and filtered. For each sample, productive Simpson clonality was calculated by taking the square root of Simpson's diversity index across productive rearrangements. The immuneACCESS repertoire file appears here via TCRdb, limited to in-frame rearrangements. These files lack a portion of the clones; in checked studies, under half of the deficit traces to unresolved V genes, and the cause of the others is not known. The V and J calls and clone size were taken over from that table, and D and trimming were inferred from the DNA. The sample table holds under 95,000 clones, of which approximately 89% were seen once. The ten biggest clones cover approximately 8% of the sample.

A few counts support this clone. Its antigen specificity is not known. Base quality data are lacking; no much larger clone is found one base away. Findings and caveats that apply to the study as a whole: The amount of clinical and demographic metadata varied by source and participant and was provided uncurated.

Material: peripheral blood. This receptor was identified in a human donor with acute or convalescent COVID-19. The donor label of this sample is uncertain.

The CDR3 protein is CASNIPDSQPQHF. DNA sequence: TGTGCCAGTAACATCCCCGACAGTCAGCCCCAGCATTTT. The rearrangement joined TRBV19 to TRBJ1-5; a weak D assignment points to TRBD1 (5 bases agree). The CDR3 contains 13 residues, cysteine and phenylalanine counted. Only the CDR3 DNA is retained, 39 bases long and in frame from the first base. Trimming costs V 7 bases and J 6 bases, and their ends lie 13 bases apart. Sequences LNHDA (CDR1) and SQIVND (CDR2) are obtained from the germline V gene (reference sequence).